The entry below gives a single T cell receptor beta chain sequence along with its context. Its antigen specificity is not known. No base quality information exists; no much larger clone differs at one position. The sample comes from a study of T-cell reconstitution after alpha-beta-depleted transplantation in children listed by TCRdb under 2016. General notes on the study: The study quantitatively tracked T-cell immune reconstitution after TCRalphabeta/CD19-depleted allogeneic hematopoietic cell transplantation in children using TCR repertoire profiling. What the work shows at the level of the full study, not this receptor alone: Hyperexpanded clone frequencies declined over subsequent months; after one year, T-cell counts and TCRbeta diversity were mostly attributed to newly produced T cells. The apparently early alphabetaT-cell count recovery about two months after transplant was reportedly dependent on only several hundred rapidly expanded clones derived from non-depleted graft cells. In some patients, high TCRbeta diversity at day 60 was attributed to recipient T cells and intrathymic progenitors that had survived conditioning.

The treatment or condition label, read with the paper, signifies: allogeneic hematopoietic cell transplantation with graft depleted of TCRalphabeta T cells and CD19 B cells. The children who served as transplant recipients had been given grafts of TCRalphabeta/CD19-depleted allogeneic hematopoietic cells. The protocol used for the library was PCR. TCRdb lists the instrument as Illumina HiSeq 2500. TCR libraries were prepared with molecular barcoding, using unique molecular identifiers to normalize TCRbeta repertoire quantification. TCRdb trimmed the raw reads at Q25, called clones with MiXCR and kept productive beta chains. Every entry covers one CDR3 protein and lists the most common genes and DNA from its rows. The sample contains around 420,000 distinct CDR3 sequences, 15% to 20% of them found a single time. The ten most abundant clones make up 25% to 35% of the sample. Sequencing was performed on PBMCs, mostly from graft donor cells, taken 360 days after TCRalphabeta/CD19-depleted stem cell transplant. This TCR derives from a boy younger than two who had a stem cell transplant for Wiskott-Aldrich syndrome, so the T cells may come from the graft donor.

The CDR3 protein: CASSLIPETQYF. Read as DNA, the sequence is TGTGCCAGCAGTTTAATCCCTGAGACCCAGTACTTC. Rearrangement joined TRBV12-3 or TRBV12-4 to TRBJ2-5; the D segment cannot be called with confidence. Relative to germline, V is 2 bases shorter and J is 5 bases shorter, with 6 bases between their ends. From the cysteine through the phenylalanine, the CDR3 covers 12 amino acids. CDR3 DNA only is kept here, 36 bases in frame from base 1.